These T cell receptor beta chains were read from a single sample in a study of identical twins. TCRdb reprocessed the 5' RACE reads with MiXCR, giving one entry per CDR3 protein. The sample has roughly 690,000 distinct CDR3 sequences; around 5.7% are singletons. Sequencing used naive T cells sorted from blood. All receptors come from a man aged 18-30 years in good health. The CDR3 runs from the conserved cysteine through the conserved F or W. D genes are given only for firm matches. Part of the rows lack a size; the others show once, few, many or a class for expanded clones.

clone_size: NA; v_call: TRBV4-1; j_call: TRBJ1-1; d_call: NA; cdr3_nt: TGCGCCAGCAGCCATCCACAGGGAGGGGGAACTGAAGCTTTCTTT; cdr3_aa: CASSHPQGGGTEAFF
clone_size: few; v_call: TRBV7-9; j_call: TRBJ2-1; d_call: TRBD2; cdr3_nt: TGTGCCAGCAGCCGGGCACTAGCGGGACGCTACAATGAGCAGTTCTTC; cdr3_aa: CASSRALAGRYNEQFF
clone_size: few; v_call: TRBV12-3/TRBV12-4; j_call: TRBJ2-1; d_call: NA; cdr3_nt: TGTGCCAGCAGCTTAGTTCCGGCCACCAATGAGCAGTTCTTC; cdr3_aa: CASSLVPATNEQFF
clone_size: many; v_call: TRBV12-3/TRBV12-4; j_call: TRBJ2-7; d_call: TRBD1; cdr3_nt: TGTGCCAGCACCCGGACAGGCCGTCTTAGCTCCTACGAGCAGTACTTC; cdr3_aa: CASTRTGRLSSYEQYF
clone_size: many; v_call: TRBV10-3; j_call: TRBJ2-1; d_call: NA; cdr3_nt: TGTGCCATCAGCTTCGGCAGACCGAGCTCCTACAATGAGCAGTTCTTC; cdr3_aa: CAISFGRPSSYNEQFF
clone_size: NA; v_call: TRBV27; j_call: TRBJ2-1; d_call: NA; cdr3_nt: TGTGCCAGCAGTCATCGAGGGACTGATTACAATGAGCAGTTCTTC; cdr3_aa: CASSHRGTDYNEQFF
clone_size: few; v_call: TRBV6-1; j_call: TRBJ1-2; d_call: TRBD1; cdr3_nt: TGTGCCAGCAGTGCTACGACAGGGATCTATGGCTACACCTTC; cdr3_aa: CASSATTGIYGYTF
clone_size: many; v_call: TRBV12-3/TRBV12-4; j_call: TRBJ1-5; d_call: NA; cdr3_nt: TGTGCCAGCAGGCGGGGGGGTTTACAGCCCCAGCATTTT; cdr3_aa: CASRRGGLQPQHF
clone_size: many; v_call: TRBV27; j_call: TRBJ2-1; d_call: NA; cdr3_nt: TGTGCCAGCAGTCTCGAGGGGGGTGCTTACAATGAGCAGTTCTTC; cdr3_aa: CASSLEGGAYNEQFF
clone_size: few; v_call: TRBV6-2/TRBV6-3; j_call: TRBJ2-2; d_call: TRBD1; cdr3_nt: TGTGCCAGCAGTTTATCACCGGGACAGGTCACCGGGGAGCTGTTTTTT; cdr3_aa: CASSLSPGQVTGELFF
clone_size: many; v_call: TRBV12-3/TRBV12-4; j_call: TRBJ1-1; d_call: NA; cdr3_nt: TGTGCCAGCAGAAGCAGATGGGAGGAGACTGAAGCTTTCTTT; cdr3_aa: CASRSRWEETEAFF
clone_size: many; v_call: TRBV12-3/TRBV12-4; j_call: TRBJ1-1; d_call: NA; cdr3_nt: TGTGCCAGCAGTTTGTTCCTGAACACTGAAGCTTTCTTT; cdr3_aa: CASSLFLNTEAFF
clone_size: many; v_call: TRBV5-6; j_call: TRBJ1-4; d_call: TRBD1; cdr3_nt: TGTGCCAGCATCTCAACTCAGGGGGTGAAGAGTGAAAAACTGTTTTTT; cdr3_aa: CASISTQGVKSEKLFF
clone_size: many; v_call: TRBV6-2/TRBV6-3; j_call: TRBJ2-5; d_call: TRBD2; cdr3_nt: TGTGCCAGCAGTCGTAGCGGGATCCCCGCAGCGACCCAGTACTTC; cdr3_aa: CASSRSGIPAATQYF
clone_size: many; v_call: TRBV24-1; j_call: TRBJ2-3; d_call: NA; cdr3_nt: TGTGCCACCAGTGATGGTAGCACAGATACGCAGTATTTT; cdr3_aa: CATSDGSTDTQYF
clone_size: many; v_call: TRBV3-1; j_call: TRBJ2-4; d_call: NA; cdr3_nt: TGTGCCAGCAGCCGAGGGAACATTCAGTACTTC; cdr3_aa: CASSRGNIQYF
clone_size: NA; v_call: TRBV30; j_call: TRBJ2-3; d_call: NA; cdr3_nt: TGTGCCTGGATTAGCGGCGATACGCAGTATTTT; cdr3_aa: CAWISGDTQYF
clone_size: many; v_call: TRBV5-1; j_call: TRBJ2-1; d_call: NA; cdr3_nt: TGCGCCAGCAGCTTGGGTGGGGCGCGGAATGAGCAGTTCTTC; cdr3_aa: CASSLGGARNEQFF
clone_size: NA; v_call: TRBV19; j_call: TRBJ2-1; d_call: TRBD1; cdr3_nt: TGTGCCAGTACTTTTACAGGGGTTAATGAGCAGTTCTTC; cdr3_aa: CASTFTGVNEQFF
clone_size: many; v_call: TRBV4-3; j_call: TRBJ2-6; d_call: NA; cdr3_nt: TGCGCCAGCAGCCAAGTTGCGATCGTGTTTTCTGGGGCCAACGTCCTGACTTTC; cdr3_aa: CASSQVAIVFSGANVLTF
clone_size: few; v_call: TRBV3-1; j_call: TRBJ2-4; d_call: NA; cdr3_nt: TGTGCCAGCGAGGCGGGGACAGGGTCTCTGGCGGGAGGAGACCTTCAGTACTTC; cdr3_aa: CASEAGTGSLAGGDLQYF
clone_size: many; v_call: TRBV12-3/TRBV12-4; j_call: TRBJ1-4; d_call: TRBD1; cdr3_nt: TGTGCCAGCAGCCCGGGACAGGGGTTGGAAAAACTGTTTTTT; cdr3_aa: CASSPGQGLEKLFF
clone_size: many; v_call: TRBV5-6; j_call: TRBJ2-1; d_call: TRBD2; cdr3_nt: TGTGCCAGCAGCAAACCTAGCGGTACCTACAATGAGCAGTTCTTC; cdr3_aa: CASSKPSGTYNEQFF
clone_size: many; v_call: TRBV7-9; j_call: TRBJ2-3; d_call: NA; cdr3_nt: TGTGCCAGCAGTTTTCCAGATACGCAGTATTTT; cdr3_aa: CASSFPDTQYF
clone_size: many; v_call: TRBV24-1; j_call: TRBJ2-7; d_call: TRBD2; cdr3_nt: TGTGCCACCAGTAACGGGCTAGCGGACTCCTACGAGCAGTACTTC; cdr3_aa: CATSNGLADSYEQYF
clone_size: many; v_call: TRBV5-8; j_call: TRBJ1-1; d_call: NA; cdr3_nt: TGTGCCAGCAGCTTGTGGGGCCCTGAAGCTTTCTTT; cdr3_aa: CASSLWGPEAFF
clone_size: many; v_call: TRBV7-2; j_call: TRBJ2-7; d_call: NA; cdr3_nt: TGTGCCAGCAGCCCACTTTCCGCTCTGGAGCAGTACTTC; cdr3_aa: CASSPLSALEQYF
clone_size: NA; v_call: TRBV12-3/TRBV12-4; j_call: TRBJ2-1; d_call: NA; cdr3_nt: TGTGCCAGCAGTCCCGCGCTAGCTGGGTTCGCCTACAATGAGCAGTTCTTC; cdr3_aa: CASSPALAGFAYNEQFF
clone_size: many; v_call: TRBV5-1; j_call: TRBJ2-1; d_call: NA; cdr3_nt: TGCGCCAGCAGCCCCCCTCGGGACACCTTGGACAATGAGCAGTTCTTC; cdr3_aa: CASSPPRDTLDNEQFF
clone_size: few; v_call: TRBV7-2; j_call: TRBJ2-1; d_call: NA; cdr3_nt: TGTGCCAGCAGCTTGTTCGGTCCGGGGAGCTACAATGAGCAGTTCTTC; cdr3_aa: CASSLFGPGSYNEQFF
clone_size: many; v_call: TRBV12-3/TRBV12-4; j_call: TRBJ2-4; d_call: NA; cdr3_nt: TGTGCCAGCAGTTTAAGGGGTACGAAAAACATTCAGTACTTC; cdr3_aa: CASSLRGTKNIQYF
clone_size: many; v_call: TRBV5-5; j_call: TRBJ2-3; d_call: TRBD1; cdr3_nt: TGTGCCAGCAGCAACGGACAGGCTAGCACAGATACGCAGTATTTT; cdr3_aa: CASSNGQASTDTQYF
clone_size: NA; v_call: TRBV9; j_call: TRBJ2-4; d_call: NA; cdr3_nt: TGTGCCAGCAGTCACAGCAGGGGTGAATCCAAAAACATTCAGTACTTC; cdr3_aa: CASSHSRGESKNIQYF
clone_size: NA; v_call: TRBV7-8; j_call: TRBJ2-7; d_call: TRBD1; cdr3_nt: TGTGCCAGCAGCGCGATACCTGGGCGACAGGGGGCCGCCGAGCAGTACTTC; cdr3_aa: CASSAIPGRQGAAEQYF
clone_size: many; v_call: TRBV14; j_call: TRBJ2-2; d_call: NA; cdr3_nt: TGTGCCAGCAGCCAAGATATTACCGGGGAGCTGTTTTTT; cdr3_aa: CASSQDITGELFF
clone_size: many; v_call: TRBV12-3/TRBV12-4; j_call: TRBJ2-7; d_call: NA; cdr3_nt: TGTGCCAGCAGTACCCGGACACTGTGGGAGCAGTACTTC; cdr3_aa: CASSTRTLWEQYF
clone_size: many; v_call: TRBV29-1; j_call: TRBJ2-3; d_call: NA; cdr3_nt: TGCAGCGTTGAGCGGGACCCCTCAGATACGCAGTATTTT; cdr3_aa: CSVERDPSDTQYF
clone_size: NA; v_call: TRBV11-2; j_call: TRBJ2-6; d_call: TRBD1; cdr3_nt: TGTGCCAGCAGCTCATGGATAGGGACAGCCTCAATCGCTGGGGCCAACGTCCTGACTTTC; cdr3_aa: CASSSWIGTASIAGANVLTF
clone_size: many; v_call: TRBV5-1; j_call: TRBJ2-1; d_call: TRBD1; cdr3_nt: TGCGCCAGCAGCGCGGAACAGGGGATCTCCTACAATGAGCAGTTCTTC; cdr3_aa: CASSAEQGISYNEQFF
clone_size: many; v_call: TRBV10-3; j_call: TRBJ2-2; d_call: NA; cdr3_nt: TGTGCCATTCGGAACACCGGGGAGCTGTTTTTT; cdr3_aa: CAIRNTGELFF